Listed below are T cell receptor beta chains from one sample, sequenced in a study of T cells after yellow fever vaccination. TCRdb reanalysed the 5' RACE reads using MiXCR and keeps one entry per CDR3 protein. Of tens of thousands of distinct CDR3 sequences in the sample, about 6.6% were seen once. This sample comprised CD8+ T cells sorted from PBMCs, obtained about 5 days after the first yellow fever vaccination. The receptors originated from a man aged 18 to 30 who received the YFV17D yellow fever vaccine. CDR3s include the opening cysteine and the closing phenylalanine or tryptophan. Each record gives: D gene, V gene, clone size, J gene, CDR3 DNA, CDR3 protein. The D gene is left open where the match is weak. Some rows mark clone size as missing; the rest say once, few, many or name a class of expanded clone.

d_gene: NA
v_gene: TRBV7-6
abundance: many
j_gene: TRBJ1-1
CDR3nt: TGTGCCAGCAGCTTGGAGGGGTTGAACACTGAAGCTTTCTTT
CDR3aa: CASSLEGLNTEAFF

d_gene: NA
v_gene: TRBV6-2/TRBV6-3
abundance: NA
j_gene: TRBJ2-7
CDR3nt: TGTGCCAGCAGTTACAGAGGCGGCACCTACGAGCAGTACTTC
CDR3aa: CASSYRGGTYEQYF

d_gene: NA
v_gene: TRBV12-3/TRBV12-4
abundance: many
j_gene: TRBJ2-3
CDR3nt: TGTGCCAGCAGGCGACCTGGCGATACGCAGTATTTT
CDR3aa: CASRRPGDTQYF

d_gene: NA
v_gene: TRBV3-1
abundance: NA
j_gene: TRBJ2-4
CDR3nt: TGTGCCAGCAGCCAGCTCGGGGTCGGTCGCGCCAAAAACATTCAGTACTTC
CDR3aa: CASSQLGVGRAKNIQYF

d_gene: NA
v_gene: TRBV6-1
abundance: many
j_gene: TRBJ2-5
CDR3nt: TGTGCCAGCAGTCCCCTCGGGGGGCTGGGCGAGACCCAGTACTTC
CDR3aa: CASSPLGGLGETQYF

d_gene: NA
v_gene: TRBV5-1
abundance: NA
j_gene: TRBJ1-2
CDR3nt: TGCGCCAGCAGCCCCGGTCAGGGTTATATGCGCACCTTC
CDR3aa: CASSPGQGYMRTF

d_gene: NA
v_gene: TRBV3-1
abundance: few
j_gene: TRBJ2-1
CDR3nt: TGTGCCAGCAGGCCAGAGGTGAGCTCCTACAATGAGCAGTTCTTC
CDR3aa: CASRPEVSSYNEQFF

d_gene: TRBD2
v_gene: TRBV12-3/TRBV12-4
abundance: NA
j_gene: TRBJ2-2
CDR3nt: TGTGCCAGCAGTTGGACCCTTCGGTTAGCGAGCGGGGAGCCAAACACCGGGGAGCTGTTTTTT
CDR3aa: CASSWTLRLASGEPNTGELFF

d_gene: NA
v_gene: TRBV7-9
abundance: NA
j_gene: TRBJ2-3
CDR3nt: TGTGCCAGCAGCTCCGGAACGACGGACACAGATACGCAGTATTTT
CDR3aa: CASSSGTTDTDTQYF

d_gene: NA
v_gene: TRBV5-1
abundance: few
j_gene: TRBJ1-2
CDR3nt: TGCGCCAGCAGCTTCAGCACCACCTCTGGCTATGGCTACACCTTC
CDR3aa: CASSFSTTSGYGYTF

d_gene: NA
v_gene: TRBV27
abundance: once
j_gene: TRBJ2-2
CDR3nt: TGTGCCAGCACTAAGTGGTACGGGGAGCTGTTTTTT
CDR3aa: CASTKWYGELFF

d_gene: NA
v_gene: TRBV6-2/TRBV6-3
abundance: many
j_gene: TRBJ2-2
CDR3nt: TGTGCCAGCAGTTTTGCGGAGAACACCGGGGAGCTGTTTTTT
CDR3aa: CASSFAENTGELFF

d_gene: TRBD2
v_gene: TRBV5-5
abundance: NA
j_gene: TRBJ2-3
CDR3nt: TGTGCCAGCACGAGACTAGCAGGCACAGATACGCAGTATTTT
CDR3aa: CASTRLAGTDTQYF

d_gene: NA
v_gene: TRBV6-1
abundance: NA
j_gene: TRBJ2-7
CDR3nt: TGTGCCAGCAGCCCTCCTCCGGGACTCTCCGAGCAGTACTTC
CDR3aa: CASSPPPGLSEQYF

d_gene: TRBD1
v_gene: TRBV29-1
abundance: NA
j_gene: TRBJ1-2
CDR3nt: TGCAGCGTTGAAGACACAGGGGAAAGTGGTGGCTACACCTTC
CDR3aa: CSVEDTGESGGYTF

d_gene: NA
v_gene: TRBV7-9
abundance: many
j_gene: TRBJ2-3
CDR3nt: TGTGCCAGCAGCTTGTCGGTCACAGATACGCAGTATTTT
CDR3aa: CASSLSVTDTQYF

d_gene: NA
v_gene: TRBV15
abundance: few
j_gene: TRBJ1-6
CDR3nt: TGTGCCACCAGCAGAGCTATGGGAAATTCACCCCTCCACTTT
CDR3aa: CATSRAMGNSPLHF

d_gene: NA
v_gene: TRBV27
abundance: NA
j_gene: TRBJ1-2
CDR3nt: TGTGCCAGCAGATCGGGGTCCGGGCCTTTTCCTAATGGGGGCTACACCTTC
CDR3aa: CASRSGSGPFPNGGYTF

d_gene: NA
v_gene: TRBV4-1
abundance: few
j_gene: TRBJ1-5
CDR3nt: TGCGCCAGCAGCCAAGGACTAGGCGGCAATCAGCCCCAGCATTTT
CDR3aa: CASSQGLGGNQPQHF

d_gene: NA
v_gene: TRBV7-9
abundance: few
j_gene: TRBJ2-7
CDR3nt: TGTGCCAGCAGATTACCGGGACCCCGCAGCGAGCAGTACTTC
CDR3aa: CASRLPGPRSEQYF

d_gene: NA
v_gene: TRBV4-1
abundance: NA
j_gene: TRBJ2-1
CDR3nt: TGCGCCAGCAGCCTACGCGCGGGGGCCCTTTACAATGAGCAGTTCTTC
CDR3aa: CASSLRAGALYNEQFF

d_gene: TRBD1
v_gene: TRBV11-1
abundance: few
j_gene: TRBJ1-1
CDR3nt: TGTGCCAGCAGCACCCGGGACAGGGGGCGGACTGAAGCTTTCTTT
CDR3aa: CASSTRDRGRTEAFF

d_gene: NA
v_gene: TRBV12-3/TRBV12-4
abundance: few
j_gene: TRBJ1-5
CDR3nt: TGTGCTAGTCAACAAGGGGTACGGCAGCCCCAGCATTTT
CDR3aa: CASQQGVRQPQHF

d_gene: NA
v_gene: TRBV14
abundance: NA
j_gene: TRBJ1-3
CDR3nt: TGTGCCAGCAGCCTAAACGAGATGGCTGGAAACACCATATATTTT
CDR3aa: CASSLNEMAGNTIYF

d_gene: TRBD1
v_gene: TRBV7-3
abundance: NA
j_gene: TRBJ1-1
CDR3nt: TGTGCCAGCAGCGGATACAGGGGAACTGAAGCTTTCTTT
CDR3aa: CASSGYRGTEAFF

d_gene: NA
v_gene: TRBV4-1
abundance: many
j_gene: TRBJ1-1
CDR3nt: TGCGCCAGCAGCCAAGTTGGGAGGCTGAACACTGAAGCTTTCTTT
CDR3aa: CASSQVGRLNTEAFF

d_gene: TRBD1
v_gene: TRBV11-2
abundance: few
j_gene: TRBJ2-5
CDR3nt: TGTGCCAGCAGCTTAGTGGGACAGTGGGGGTACCAAGAGACCCAGTACTTC
CDR3aa: CASSLVGQWGYQETQYF

d_gene: TRBD2
v_gene: TRBV10-3
abundance: many
j_gene: TRBJ2-3
CDR3nt: TGTGCCATCAGTGAGCCGAGAGCGGGGAGCACAGATACGCAGTATTTT
CDR3aa: CAISEPRAGSTDTQYF

d_gene: NA
v_gene: TRBV7-8
abundance: many
j_gene: TRBJ1-3
CDR3nt: TGTGCCAGCAGCTTAGGCTACCTGGGGTCTGGAAACACCATATATTTT
CDR3aa: CASSLGYLGSGNTIYF

d_gene: NA
v_gene: TRBV12-3/TRBV12-4
abundance: many
j_gene: TRBJ2-2
CDR3nt: TGTGCCAGCATAAGGGGTACCGGGGAGCTGTTTTTT
CDR3aa: CASIRGTGELFF

d_gene: TRBD2
v_gene: TRBV11-2
abundance: NA
j_gene: TRBJ2-1
CDR3nt: TGTGCCAGCAGCCGTCCCTCTAGCGGATTAAGTAATGAGCAGTTCTTC
CDR3aa: CASSRPSSGLSNEQFF

d_gene: NA
v_gene: TRBV19
abundance: NA
j_gene: TRBJ1-1
CDR3nt: TGTGCCAGTAGTACCCACCGGGGGAACACTGAAGCTTTCTTT
CDR3aa: CASSTHRGNTEAFF

d_gene: NA
v_gene: TRBV5-4
abundance: few
j_gene: TRBJ2-3
CDR3nt: TGTGCCACCCACCCCTCAGGGCGTGGTAAAGATACGCAGTATTTT
CDR3aa: CATHPSGRGKDTQYF

d_gene: NA
v_gene: TRBV5-1
abundance: many
j_gene: TRBJ1-1
CDR3nt: TGCGCCAGCAGCTTGGAGTACCTTCGGACTGAAGCTTTCTTT
CDR3aa: CASSLEYLRTEAFF

d_gene: TRBD1
v_gene: TRBV4-3
abundance: few
j_gene: TRBJ1-2
CDR3nt: TGCGCCAGCAGCCGTTCTAGGGACAGCTCTAACTATGGCTACACCTTC
CDR3aa: CASSRSRDSSNYGYTF

d_gene: NA
v_gene: TRBV20-1
abundance: few
j_gene: TRBJ2-2
CDR3nt: TGCAGTGCGGAAAGTGGGGAGAGGGACACCGGGGAGCTGTTTTTT
CDR3aa: CSAESGERDTGELFF

d_gene: TRBD1
v_gene: TRBV27
abundance: few
j_gene: TRBJ2-7
CDR3nt: TGTGCCAGCAGTTTCGTTACCGGGACAGGATACGAGCAGTACTTC
CDR3aa: CASSFVTGTGYEQYF

d_gene: NA
v_gene: TRBV20-1
abundance: NA
j_gene: TRBJ1-6
CDR3nt: TGCAGTGCTAGAGATTCGATAGTCGTGTGGGAGTTAAATTCACCCCTCCACTTT
CDR3aa: CSARDSIVVWELNSPLHF

d_gene: TRBD1
v_gene: TRBV28
abundance: NA
j_gene: TRBJ2-5
CDR3nt: TGTGCCAGCAGTTTCTCTTTGGGACAGGGGCGAGAGACCCAGTACTTC
CDR3aa: CASSFSLGQGRETQYF

d_gene: NA
v_gene: TRBV7-9
abundance: NA
j_gene: TRBJ1-5
CDR3nt: TGTGCCAGCAGCACCGTCACGGAACCCAATCAGCCCCAGCATTTT
CDR3aa: CASSTVTEPNQPQHF

d_gene: NA
v_gene: TRBV13
abundance: many
j_gene: TRBJ2-5
CDR3nt: TGTGCCAGCGCAGACGATGGAGAGACCCAGTACTTC
CDR3aa: CASADDGETQYF

d_gene: TRBD1
v_gene: TRBV7-9
abundance: few
j_gene: TRBJ2-7
CDR3nt: TGTGCCAGCAGCTTAAGGGACAGGGGTACGAACGAGCAGTACTTC
CDR3aa: CASSLRDRGTNEQYF

d_gene: NA
v_gene: TRBV3-1
abundance: few
j_gene: TRBJ1-4
CDR3nt: TGTGCCAGCAGGAGGAGGGGGGATCGTCTAAATGAAAAACTGTTTTTT
CDR3aa: CASRRRGDRLNEKLFF

d_gene: NA
v_gene: TRBV6-5
abundance: few
j_gene: TRBJ2-5
CDR3nt: TGTGCCAGCAGTACCCTCGTCAGGGGGGGAGAGACCCAGTACTTC
CDR3aa: CASSTLVRGGETQYF

d_gene: TRBD1
v_gene: TRBV7-9
abundance: NA
j_gene: TRBJ2-7
CDR3nt: TGTGCCAGCAGCTCCCAACAGGGGACCTACGAGCAGTACTTC
CDR3aa: CASSSQQGTYEQYF

d_gene: NA
v_gene: TRBV11-2
abundance: many
j_gene: TRBJ2-5
CDR3nt: TGTGCCAGCAGCCTAATGGATCCGTCGGAGACCCAGTACTTC
CDR3aa: CASSLMDPSETQYF

d_gene: TRBD2
v_gene: TRBV4-3
abundance: NA
j_gene: TRBJ2-5
CDR3nt: TGCGCCAGCAGCCAAAAAGCGCCCAGCGGGGGCTGGAAAGAGACCCAGTACTTC
CDR3aa: CASSQKAPSGGWKETQYF

d_gene: NA
v_gene: TRBV6-5
abundance: many
j_gene: TRBJ2-1
CDR3nt: TGTGCCAGCAGTTATTCGGCCGGCTCGAATGAGCAGTTCTTC
CDR3aa: CASSYSAGSNEQFF

d_gene: TRBD1
v_gene: TRBV20-1
abundance: NA
j_gene: TRBJ1-4
CDR3nt: TGCAGTGCTACTCAGACAGGGTGGAGTGAAAAACTGTTTTTT
CDR3aa: CSATQTGWSEKLFF